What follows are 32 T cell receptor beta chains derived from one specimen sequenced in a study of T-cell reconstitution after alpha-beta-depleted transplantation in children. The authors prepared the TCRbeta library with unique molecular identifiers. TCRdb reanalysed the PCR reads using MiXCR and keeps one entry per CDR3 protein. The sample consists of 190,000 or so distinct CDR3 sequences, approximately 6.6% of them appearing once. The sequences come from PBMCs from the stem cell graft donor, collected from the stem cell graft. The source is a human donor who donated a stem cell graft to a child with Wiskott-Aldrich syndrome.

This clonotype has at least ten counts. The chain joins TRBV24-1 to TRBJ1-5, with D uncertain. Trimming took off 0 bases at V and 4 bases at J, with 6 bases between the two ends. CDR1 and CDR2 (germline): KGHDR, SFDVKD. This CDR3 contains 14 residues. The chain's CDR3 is CATSDLRGNQPQHF. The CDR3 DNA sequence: TGTGCCACCAGTGATTTGCGAGGGAATCAGCCCCAGCATTTT.

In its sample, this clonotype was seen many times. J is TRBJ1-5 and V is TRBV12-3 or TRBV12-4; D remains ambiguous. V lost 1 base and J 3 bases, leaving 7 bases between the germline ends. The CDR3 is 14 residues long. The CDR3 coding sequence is TGTGCCAGCAGTTTAGGGCTTATCAATCAGCCCCAGCATTTT. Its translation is CASSLGLINQPQHF.

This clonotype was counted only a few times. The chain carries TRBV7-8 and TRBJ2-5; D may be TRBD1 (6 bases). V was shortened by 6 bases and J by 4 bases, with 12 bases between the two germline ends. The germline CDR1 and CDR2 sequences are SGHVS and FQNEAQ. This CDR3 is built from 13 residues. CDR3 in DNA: TGTGCCAGCAGACCTACAGGGTTAGAGACCCAGTACTTC. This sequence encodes CASRPTGLETQYF.

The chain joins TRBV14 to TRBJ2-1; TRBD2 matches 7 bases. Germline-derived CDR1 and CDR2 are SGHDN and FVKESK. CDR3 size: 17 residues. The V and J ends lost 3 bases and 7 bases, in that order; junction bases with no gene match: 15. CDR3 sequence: CASSHKSGLQSLNEQFF. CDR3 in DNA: TGTGCCAGCAGCCATAAGTCGGGACTACAATCTTTGAATGAGCAGTTCTTC.

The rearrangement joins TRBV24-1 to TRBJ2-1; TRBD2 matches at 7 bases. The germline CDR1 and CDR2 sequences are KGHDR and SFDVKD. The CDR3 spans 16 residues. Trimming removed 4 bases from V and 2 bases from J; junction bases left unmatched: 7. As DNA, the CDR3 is TGTGCCACCAGTGAACCGTACGCGGGAGCCTACAATGAGCAGTTCTTC. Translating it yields CATSEPYAGAYNEQFF.

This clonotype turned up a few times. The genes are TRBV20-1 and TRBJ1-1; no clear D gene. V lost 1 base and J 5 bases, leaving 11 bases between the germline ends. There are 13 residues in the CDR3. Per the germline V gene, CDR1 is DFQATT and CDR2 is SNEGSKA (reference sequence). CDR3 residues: CSARARSETEAFF. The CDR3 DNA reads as TGCAGTGCTAGAGCCAGGAGTGAGACTGAAGCTTTCTTT.

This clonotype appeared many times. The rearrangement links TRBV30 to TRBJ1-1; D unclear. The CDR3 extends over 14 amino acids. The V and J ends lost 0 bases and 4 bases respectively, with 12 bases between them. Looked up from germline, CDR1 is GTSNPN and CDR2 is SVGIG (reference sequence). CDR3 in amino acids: CAWSVERAGTEAFF. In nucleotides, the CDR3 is TGTGCCTGGAGTGTAGAAAGGGCGGGCACTGAAGCTTTCTTT. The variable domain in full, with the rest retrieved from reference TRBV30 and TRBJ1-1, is SQTIHQWPATLVQPVGSPLSLECTVEGTSNPNLYWYRQAAGRGLQLLFYSVGIGQISSEVPQNLSASRPQDRQFILSSKKLLLSDSGFYLCAWSVERAGTEAFFGQGTRLTVV.

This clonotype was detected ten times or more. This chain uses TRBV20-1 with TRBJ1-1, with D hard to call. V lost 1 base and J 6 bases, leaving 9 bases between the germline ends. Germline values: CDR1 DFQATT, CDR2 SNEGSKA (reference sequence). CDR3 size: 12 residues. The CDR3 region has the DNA TGCAGTGCTAGAGCCTATCTATCTGAAGCTTTCTTT. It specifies CSARAYLSEAFF.

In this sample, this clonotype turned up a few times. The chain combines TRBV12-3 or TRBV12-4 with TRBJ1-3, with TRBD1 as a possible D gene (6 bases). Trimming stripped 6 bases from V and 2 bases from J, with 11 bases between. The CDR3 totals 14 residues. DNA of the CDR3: TGTGCCAGCAGCATCCGGACAGCTGGAAACACCATATATTTT. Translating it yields CASSIRTAGNTIYF.

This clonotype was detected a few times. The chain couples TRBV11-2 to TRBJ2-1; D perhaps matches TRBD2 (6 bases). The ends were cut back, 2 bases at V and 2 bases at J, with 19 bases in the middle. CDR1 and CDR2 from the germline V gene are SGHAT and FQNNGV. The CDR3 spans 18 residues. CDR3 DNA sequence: TGTGCCAGCAGCTTACTTCGTGTAGGGGAGGTAACCTACAATGAGCAGTTCTTC. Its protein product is CASSLLRVGEVTYNEQFF.

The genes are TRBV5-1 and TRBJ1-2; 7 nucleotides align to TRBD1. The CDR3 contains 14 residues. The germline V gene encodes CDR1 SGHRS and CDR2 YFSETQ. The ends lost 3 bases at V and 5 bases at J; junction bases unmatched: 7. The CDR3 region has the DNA TGCGCCAGCAGCTCCTATACAGGGGATTATGGCTACACCTTC. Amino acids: CASSSYTGDYGYTF.

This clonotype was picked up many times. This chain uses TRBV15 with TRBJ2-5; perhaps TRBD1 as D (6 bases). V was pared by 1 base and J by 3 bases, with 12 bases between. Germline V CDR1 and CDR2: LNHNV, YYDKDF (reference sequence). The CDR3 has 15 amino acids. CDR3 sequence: CATSRGQGLEETQYF. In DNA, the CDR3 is TGTGCCACCAGCAGAGGTCAGGGGCTAGAAGAGACCCAGTACTTC.

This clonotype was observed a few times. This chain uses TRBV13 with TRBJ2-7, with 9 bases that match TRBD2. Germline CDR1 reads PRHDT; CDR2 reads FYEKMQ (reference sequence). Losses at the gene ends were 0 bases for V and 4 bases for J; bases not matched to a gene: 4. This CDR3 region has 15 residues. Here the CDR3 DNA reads TGTGCCAGCAGCTTAGGAAGCGGGAGGATTTACGAGCAGTACTTC. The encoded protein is CASSLGSGRIYEQYF.

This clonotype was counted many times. The CDR3 nucleotides are TGTGCCAGCAGCTTATATATACAGGGGGATAACTATGGCTACACCTTC. This sequence encodes CASSLYIQGDNYGYTF. The chain has TRBV7-9 and TRBJ1-2; TRBD1 matches at 8 bases. The CDR3 length is 16 residues. V shed 2 bases and J 1 base; nucleotides not matched to a gene: 6. Germline V CDR1 and CDR2: SEHNR, FQNEAQ (reference sequence).

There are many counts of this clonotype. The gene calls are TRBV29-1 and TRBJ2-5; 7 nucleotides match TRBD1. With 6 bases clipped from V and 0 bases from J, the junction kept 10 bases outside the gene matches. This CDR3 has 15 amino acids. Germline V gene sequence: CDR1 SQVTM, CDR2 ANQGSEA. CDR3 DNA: TGCAGCGTAGGGCAGGGGGTAGGGTACCAAGAGACCCAGTACTTC. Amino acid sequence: CSVGQGVGYQETQYF. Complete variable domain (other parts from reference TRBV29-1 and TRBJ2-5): SAVISQKPSRDICQRGTSLTIQCQVDSQVTMMFWYRQQPGQSLTLIATANQGSEATYESGFVIDKFPISRPNLTFSTLTVSNMSPEDSSIYLCSVGQGVGYQETQYFGPGTRLLVL.

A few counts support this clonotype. For the CDR3, the DNA is TGCGCCAGCAGCCCCACCCGGACAGTCGACGAGCAGTACTTC. It yields the protein CASSPTRTVDEQYF. The chain is built from TRBV4-1 and TRBJ2-7; TRBD1 is a possible D gene (6 bases). V was shortened by 4 bases and J by 5 bases, with 15 bases between the two germline ends. Germline CDR1 reads MGHRA; CDR2 reads YSYEKL. The CDR3 loop spans 14 amino acids.

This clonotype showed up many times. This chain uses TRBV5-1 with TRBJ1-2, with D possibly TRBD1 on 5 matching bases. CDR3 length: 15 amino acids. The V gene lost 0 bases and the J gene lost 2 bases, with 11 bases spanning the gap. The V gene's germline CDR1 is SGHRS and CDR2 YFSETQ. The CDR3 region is CASSLVVRGNYGYTF. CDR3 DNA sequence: TGCGCCAGCAGCTTGGTCGTTCGGGGGAACTATGGCTACACCTTC.

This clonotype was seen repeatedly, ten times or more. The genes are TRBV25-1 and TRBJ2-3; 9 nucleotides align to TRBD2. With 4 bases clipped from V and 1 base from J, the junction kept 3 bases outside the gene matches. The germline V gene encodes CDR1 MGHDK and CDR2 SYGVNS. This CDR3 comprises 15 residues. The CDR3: CASSVSGGRTDTQYF. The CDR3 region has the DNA TGTGCCAGCAGTGTTAGCGGGGGACGCACAGATACGCAGTATTTT.

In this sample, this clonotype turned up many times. In DNA form, the CDR3 reads TGCAGCGCGCTAGATAACAGGGGATGGGAGACCCAGTACTTC. Translated: CSALDNRGWETQYF. The chain employs TRBV29-1 and TRBJ2-5; 7 bases are a match to TRBD1. Germline V gene data show CDR1 as SQVTM and CDR2 as ANQGSEA. With 7 bases clipped from V and 5 bases from J, the junction kept 13 bases outside the gene matches. This CDR3 is 14 amino acids long.

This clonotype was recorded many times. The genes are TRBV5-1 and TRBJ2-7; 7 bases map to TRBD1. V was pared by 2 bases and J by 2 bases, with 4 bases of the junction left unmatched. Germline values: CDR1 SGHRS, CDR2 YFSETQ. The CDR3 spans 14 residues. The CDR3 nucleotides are TGCGCCAGCAGCTTTACACAGGGGACCTACGAGCAGTACTTC. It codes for CASSFTQGTYEQYF. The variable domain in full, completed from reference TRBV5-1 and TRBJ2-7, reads KAGVTQTPRYLIKTRGQQVTLSCSPISGHRSVSWYQQTPGQGLQFLFEYFSETQRNKGNFPGRFSGRQFSNSRSEMNVSTLELGDSALYLCASSFTQGTYEQYFGPGTRLTVT.

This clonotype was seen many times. CDR3 sequence (DNA): TGTGCCAGCAGTCAAGAAAAACTGTTTTTT. This sequence encodes CASSQEKLFF. The chain combines TRBV6-6 with TRBJ1-4; no definite D call. Trimming removed 5 bases at V and 8 bases at J, with 3 bases between. The CDR3 consists of 10 residues. Germline assignment: CDR1 MNHNY and CDR2 SVGAGI (reference sequence).

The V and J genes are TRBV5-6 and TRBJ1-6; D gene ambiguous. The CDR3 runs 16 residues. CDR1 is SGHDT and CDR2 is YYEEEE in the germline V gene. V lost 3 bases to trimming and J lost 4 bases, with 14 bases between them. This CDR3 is CASSSSPGIYNSPLHF. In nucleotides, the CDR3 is TGTGCCAGCAGCTCCTCCCCCGGGATTTATAATTCACCCCTCCACTTT. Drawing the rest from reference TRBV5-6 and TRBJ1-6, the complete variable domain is DAGVTQSPTHLIKTRGQQVTLRCSPKSGHDTVSWYQQALGQGPQFIFQYYEEEERQRGNFPDRFSGHQFPNYSSELNVNALLLGDSALYLCASSSSPGIYNSPLHFGNGTRLTVT.

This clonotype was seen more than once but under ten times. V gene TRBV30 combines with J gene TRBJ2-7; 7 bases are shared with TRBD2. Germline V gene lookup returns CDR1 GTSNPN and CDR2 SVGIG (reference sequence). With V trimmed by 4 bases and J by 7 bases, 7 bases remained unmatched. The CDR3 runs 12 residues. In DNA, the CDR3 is TGTGCCTGGACCCGGAGCGGGATTGAGCAGTACTTC. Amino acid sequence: CAWTRSGIEQYF.

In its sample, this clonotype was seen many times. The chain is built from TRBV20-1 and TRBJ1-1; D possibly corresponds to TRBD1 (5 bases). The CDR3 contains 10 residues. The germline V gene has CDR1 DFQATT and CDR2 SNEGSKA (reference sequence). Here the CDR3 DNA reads TGCAGGGCCGAGGGGACTGAAGCTTTCTTT. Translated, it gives CRAEGTEAFF.

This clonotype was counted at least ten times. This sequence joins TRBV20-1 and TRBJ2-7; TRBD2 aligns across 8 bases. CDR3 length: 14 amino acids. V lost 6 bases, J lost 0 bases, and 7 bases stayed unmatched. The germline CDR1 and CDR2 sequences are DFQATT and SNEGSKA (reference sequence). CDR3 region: CSAPTSVNSYEQYF. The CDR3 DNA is TGCAGTGCGCCGACTAGCGTAAACTCCTACGAGCAGTACTTC.

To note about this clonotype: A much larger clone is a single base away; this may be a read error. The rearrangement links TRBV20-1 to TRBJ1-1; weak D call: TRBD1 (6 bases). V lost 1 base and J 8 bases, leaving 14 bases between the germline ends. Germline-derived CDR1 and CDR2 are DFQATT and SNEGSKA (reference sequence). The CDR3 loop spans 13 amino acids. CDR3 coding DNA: TGCAGTGCTAGAGGAGACAGGTTAGAGGAAGCTTTCTTT. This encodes CSARGDRLEEAFF.

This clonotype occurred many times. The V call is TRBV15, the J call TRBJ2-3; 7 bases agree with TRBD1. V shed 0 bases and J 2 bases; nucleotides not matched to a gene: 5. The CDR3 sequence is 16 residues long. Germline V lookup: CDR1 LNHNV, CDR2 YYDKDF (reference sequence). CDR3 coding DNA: TGTGCCACCAGCAGAGATGATGGGACAGACACAGATACGCAGTATTTT. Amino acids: CATSRDDGTDTDTQYF.

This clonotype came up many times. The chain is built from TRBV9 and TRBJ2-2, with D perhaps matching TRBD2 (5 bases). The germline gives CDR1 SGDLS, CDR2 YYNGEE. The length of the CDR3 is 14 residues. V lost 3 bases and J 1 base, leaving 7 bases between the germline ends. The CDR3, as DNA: TGTGCCAGCAGCGGGACTTTGAACACCGGGGAGCTGTTTTTT. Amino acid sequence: CASSGTLNTGELFF.

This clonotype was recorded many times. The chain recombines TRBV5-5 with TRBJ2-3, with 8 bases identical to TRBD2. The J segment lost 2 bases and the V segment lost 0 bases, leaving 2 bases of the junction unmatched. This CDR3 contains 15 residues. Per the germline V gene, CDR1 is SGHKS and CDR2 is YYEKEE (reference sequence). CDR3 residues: CASSLAGGVTDTQYF. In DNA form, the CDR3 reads TGTGCCAGCAGCTTGGCCGGGGGGGTCACAGATACGCAGTATTTT.

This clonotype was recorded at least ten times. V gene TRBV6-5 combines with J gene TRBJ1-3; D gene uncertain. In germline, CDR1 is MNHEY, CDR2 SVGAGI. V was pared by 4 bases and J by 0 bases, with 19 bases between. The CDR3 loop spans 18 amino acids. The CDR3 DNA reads TGTGCCAGCAGTTCCTCCATCGACGGCCTCCTCTCTGGAAACACCATATATTTT. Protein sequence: CASSSSIDGLLSGNTIYF.

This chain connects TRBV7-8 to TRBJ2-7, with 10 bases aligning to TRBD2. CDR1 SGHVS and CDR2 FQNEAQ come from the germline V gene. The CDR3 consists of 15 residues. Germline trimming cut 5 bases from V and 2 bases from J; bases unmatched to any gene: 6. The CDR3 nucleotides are TGTGCCAGCAGCATTGGGACTAGCGAGGCCTACGAGCAGTACTTC. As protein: CASSIGTSEAYEQYF.

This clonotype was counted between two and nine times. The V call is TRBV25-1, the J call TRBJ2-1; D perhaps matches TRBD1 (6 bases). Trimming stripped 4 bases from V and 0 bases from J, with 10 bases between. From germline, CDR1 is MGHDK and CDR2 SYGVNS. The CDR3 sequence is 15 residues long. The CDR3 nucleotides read TGTGCCAGCAGTGTGACAGGCTTCTCCTACAATGAGCAGTTCTTC. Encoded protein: CASSVTGFSYNEQFF.